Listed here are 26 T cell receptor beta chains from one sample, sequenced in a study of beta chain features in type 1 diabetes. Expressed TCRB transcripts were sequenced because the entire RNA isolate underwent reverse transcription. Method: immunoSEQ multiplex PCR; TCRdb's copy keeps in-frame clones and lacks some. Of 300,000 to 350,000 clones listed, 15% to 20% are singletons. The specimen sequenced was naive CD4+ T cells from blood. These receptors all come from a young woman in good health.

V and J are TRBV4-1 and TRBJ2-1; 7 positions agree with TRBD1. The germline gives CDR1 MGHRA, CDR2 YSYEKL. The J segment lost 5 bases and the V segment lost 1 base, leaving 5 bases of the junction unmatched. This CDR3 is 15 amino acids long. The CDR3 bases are TGCGCCAGCAGCCAAGGACAGGGCCCCAACAATGAGCAGTTCTTC. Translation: CASSQGQGPNNEQFF.

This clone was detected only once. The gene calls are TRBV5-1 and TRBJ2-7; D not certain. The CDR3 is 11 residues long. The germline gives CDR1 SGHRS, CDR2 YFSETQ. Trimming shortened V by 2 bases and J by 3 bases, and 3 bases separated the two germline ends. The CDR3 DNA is TGCGCCAGCAGCTTTAACTACGAGCAGTACTTC. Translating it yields CASSFNYEQYF.

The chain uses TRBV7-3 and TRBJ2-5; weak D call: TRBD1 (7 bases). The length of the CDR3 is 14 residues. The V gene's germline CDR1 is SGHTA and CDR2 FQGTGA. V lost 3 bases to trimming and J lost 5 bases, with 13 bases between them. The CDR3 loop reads CASSFQGGRETQYF. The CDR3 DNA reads TGTGCCAGCAGCTTCCAGGGGGGCCGGGAGACCCAGTACTTC.

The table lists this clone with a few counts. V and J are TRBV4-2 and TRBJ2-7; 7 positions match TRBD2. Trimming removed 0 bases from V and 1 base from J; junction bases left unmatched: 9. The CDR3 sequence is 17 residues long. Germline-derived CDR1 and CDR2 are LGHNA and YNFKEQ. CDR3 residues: CASSQETHSGPSYEQYF. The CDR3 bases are TGTGCCAGCAGCCAAGAAACCCATAGCGGGCCGTCCTACGAGCAGTACTTC.

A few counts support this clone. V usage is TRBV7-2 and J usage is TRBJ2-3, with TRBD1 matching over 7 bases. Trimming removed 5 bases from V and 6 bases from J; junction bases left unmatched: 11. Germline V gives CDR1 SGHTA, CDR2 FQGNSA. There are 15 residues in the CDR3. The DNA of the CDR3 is TGTGCCAGCAGCAGAGGGGGCTTTCTTCTCGATACGCAGTATTTT. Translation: CASSRGGFLLDTQYF.

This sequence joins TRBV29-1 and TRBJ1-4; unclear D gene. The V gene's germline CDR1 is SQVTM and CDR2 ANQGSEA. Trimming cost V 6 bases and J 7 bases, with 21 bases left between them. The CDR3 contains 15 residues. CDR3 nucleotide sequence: TGCAGCGTAAATGTAGGAGGCTCACGGGGTGAAAAACTGTTTTTT. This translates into CSVNVGGSRGEKLFF.

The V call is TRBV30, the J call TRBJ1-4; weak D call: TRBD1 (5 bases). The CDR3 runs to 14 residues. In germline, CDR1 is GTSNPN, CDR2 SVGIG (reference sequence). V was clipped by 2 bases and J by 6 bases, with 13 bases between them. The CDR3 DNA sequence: TGTGCCTGGAGTCTGGACATTATACATGAAAAACTGTTTTTT. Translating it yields CAWSLDIIHEKLFF. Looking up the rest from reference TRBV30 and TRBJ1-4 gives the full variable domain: SQTIHQWPATLVQPVGSPLSLECTVEGTSNPNLYWYRQAAGRGLQLLFYSVGIGQISSEVPQNLSASRPQDRQFILSSKKLLLSDSGFYLCAWSLDIIHEKLFFGSGTQLSVL.

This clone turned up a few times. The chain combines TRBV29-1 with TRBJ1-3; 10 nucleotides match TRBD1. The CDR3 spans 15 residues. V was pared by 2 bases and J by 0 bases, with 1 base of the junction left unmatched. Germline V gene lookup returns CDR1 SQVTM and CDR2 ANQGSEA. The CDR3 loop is CSVERDRGSGNTIYF. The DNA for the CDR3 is TGCAGCGTTGAACGGGACAGGGGCTCTGGAAACACCATATATTTT.

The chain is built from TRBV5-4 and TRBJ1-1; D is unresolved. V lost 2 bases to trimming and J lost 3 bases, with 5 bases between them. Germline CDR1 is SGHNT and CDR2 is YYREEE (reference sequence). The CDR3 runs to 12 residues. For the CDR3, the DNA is TGTGCCAGCAGCTTCCTTGACACTGAAGCTTTCTTT. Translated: CASSFLDTEAFF.

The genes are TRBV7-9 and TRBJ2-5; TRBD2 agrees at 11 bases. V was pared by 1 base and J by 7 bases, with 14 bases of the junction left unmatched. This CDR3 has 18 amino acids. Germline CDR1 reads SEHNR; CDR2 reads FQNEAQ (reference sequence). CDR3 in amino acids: CASSLGPHSGRAVGTQYF. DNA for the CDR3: TGTGCCAGCAGCTTAGGGCCCCATAGCGGGAGGGCCGTGGGGACCCAGTACTTC.

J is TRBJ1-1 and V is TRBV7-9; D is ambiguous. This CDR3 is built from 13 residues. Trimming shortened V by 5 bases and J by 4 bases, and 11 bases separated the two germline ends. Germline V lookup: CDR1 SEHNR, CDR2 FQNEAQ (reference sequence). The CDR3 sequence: CASSAPGITEAFF. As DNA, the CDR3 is TGTGCCAGCAGCGCCCCGGGGATCACTGAAGCTTTCTTT.

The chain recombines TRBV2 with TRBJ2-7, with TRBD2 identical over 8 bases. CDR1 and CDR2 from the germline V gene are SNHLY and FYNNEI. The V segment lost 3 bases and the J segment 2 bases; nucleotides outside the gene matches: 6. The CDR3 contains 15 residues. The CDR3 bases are TGTGCCAGCAGTGAGATCAGCGGGGGTGCCTACGAGCAGTACTTC. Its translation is CASSEISGGAYEQYF.

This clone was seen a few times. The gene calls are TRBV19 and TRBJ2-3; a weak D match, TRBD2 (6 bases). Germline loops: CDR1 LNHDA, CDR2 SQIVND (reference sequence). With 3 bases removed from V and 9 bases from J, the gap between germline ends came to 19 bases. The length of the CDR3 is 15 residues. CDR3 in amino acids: CASSIQGRIVSTQYF. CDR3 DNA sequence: TGTGCCAGTAGTATTCAAGGGAGGATAGTTTCAACGCAGTATTTT.

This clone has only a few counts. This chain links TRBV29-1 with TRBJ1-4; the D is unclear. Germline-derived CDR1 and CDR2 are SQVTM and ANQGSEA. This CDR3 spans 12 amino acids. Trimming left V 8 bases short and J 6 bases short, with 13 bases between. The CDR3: CSFAHQDEKLFF. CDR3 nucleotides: TGCAGCTTCGCGCATCAGGATGAAAAACTGTTTTTT.

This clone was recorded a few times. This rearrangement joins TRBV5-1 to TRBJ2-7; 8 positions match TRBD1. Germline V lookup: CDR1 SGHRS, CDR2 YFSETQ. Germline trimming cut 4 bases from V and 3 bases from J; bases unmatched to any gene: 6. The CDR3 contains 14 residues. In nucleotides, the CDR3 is TGCGCCAGCAGCGTAGGGACAGGACTCTACGAGCAGTACTTC. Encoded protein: CASSVGTGLYEQYF.

The CDR3 sequence is CASSQGQGADYGYTF. The CDR3 DNA is TGCGCCAGCAGCCAAGGACAGGGGGCGGACTATGGCTACACCTTC. V and J are TRBV4-1 and TRBJ1-2; 10 positions agree with TRBD1. CDR3 length: 15 residues. V was clipped by 1 base and J by 3 bases; unmatched bases: 2. CDR1 is MGHRA and CDR2 is YSYEKL in the germline V gene.

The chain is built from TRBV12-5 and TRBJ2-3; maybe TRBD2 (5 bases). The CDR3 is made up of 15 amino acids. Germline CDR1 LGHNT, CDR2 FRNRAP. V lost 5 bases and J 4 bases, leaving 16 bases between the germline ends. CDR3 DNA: TGTGCTAGTGGTCCGCGGGCTGGTTGGGCAGATACGCAGTATTTT. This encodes CASGPRAGWADTQYF.

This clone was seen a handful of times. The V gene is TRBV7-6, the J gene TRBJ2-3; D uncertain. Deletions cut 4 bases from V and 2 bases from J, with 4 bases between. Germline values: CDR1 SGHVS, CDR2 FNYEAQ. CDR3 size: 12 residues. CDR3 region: CASSSFTDTQYF. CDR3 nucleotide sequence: TGTGCCAGCAGCTCATTCACAGATACGCAGTATTTT. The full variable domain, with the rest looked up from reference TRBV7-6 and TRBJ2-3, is GAGVSQSPRYKVTKRGQDVALRCDPISGHVSLYWYRQALGQGPEFLTYFNYEAQQDKSGLPNDRFSAERPEGSISTLTIQRTEQRDSAMYRCASSSFTDTQYFGPGTRLTVL.

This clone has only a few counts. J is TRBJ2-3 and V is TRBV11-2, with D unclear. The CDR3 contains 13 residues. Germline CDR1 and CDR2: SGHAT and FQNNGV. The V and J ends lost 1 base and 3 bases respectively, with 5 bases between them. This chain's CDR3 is CASSLAVTDTQYF. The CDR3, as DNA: TGTGCCAGCAGCTTAGCTGTTACAGATACGCAGTATTTT.

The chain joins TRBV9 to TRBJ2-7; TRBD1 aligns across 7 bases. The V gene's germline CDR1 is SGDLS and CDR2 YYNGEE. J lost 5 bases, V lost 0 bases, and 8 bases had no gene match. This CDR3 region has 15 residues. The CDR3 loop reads CASSVDGDRVNEQYF. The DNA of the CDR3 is TGTGCCAGCAGCGTAGACGGAGACAGGGTGAACGAGCAGTACTTC.

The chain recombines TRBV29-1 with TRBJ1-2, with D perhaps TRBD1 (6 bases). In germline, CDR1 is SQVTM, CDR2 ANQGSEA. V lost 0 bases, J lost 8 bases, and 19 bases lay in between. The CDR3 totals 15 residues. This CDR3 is CSVEDLRQVPGGYTF. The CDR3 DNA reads TGCAGCGTTGAAGATCTTAGACAGGTCCCGGGAGGCTACACCTTC. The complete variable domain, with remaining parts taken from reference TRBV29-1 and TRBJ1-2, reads SAVISQKPSRDICQRGTSLTIQCQVDSQVTMMFWYRQQPGQSLTLIATANQGSEATYESGFVIDKFPISRPNLTFSTLTVSNMSPEDSSIYLCSVEDLRQVPGGYTFGSGTRLTVV.

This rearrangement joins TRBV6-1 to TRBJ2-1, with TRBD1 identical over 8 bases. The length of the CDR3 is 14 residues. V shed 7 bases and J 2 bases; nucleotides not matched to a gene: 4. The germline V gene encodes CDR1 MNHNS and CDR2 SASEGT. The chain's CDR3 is CASIPGQAYNEQFF. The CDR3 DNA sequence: TGTGCCAGCATTCCGGGACAGGCCTACAATGAGCAGTTCTTC.

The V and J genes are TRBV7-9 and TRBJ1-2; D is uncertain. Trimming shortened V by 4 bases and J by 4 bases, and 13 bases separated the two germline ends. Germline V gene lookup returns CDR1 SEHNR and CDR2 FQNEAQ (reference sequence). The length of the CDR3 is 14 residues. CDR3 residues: CASSSFRQAYGYTF. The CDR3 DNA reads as TGTGCCAGCAGCTCATTTCGGCAGGCCTATGGCTACACCTTC. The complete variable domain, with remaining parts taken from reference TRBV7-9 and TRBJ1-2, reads DTGVSQNPRHKITKRGQNVTFRCDPISEHNRLYWYRQTLGQGPEFLTYFQNEAQLEKSRLLSDRFSAERPKGSFSTLEIQRTEQGDSAMYLCASSSFRQAYGYTFGSGTRLTVV.

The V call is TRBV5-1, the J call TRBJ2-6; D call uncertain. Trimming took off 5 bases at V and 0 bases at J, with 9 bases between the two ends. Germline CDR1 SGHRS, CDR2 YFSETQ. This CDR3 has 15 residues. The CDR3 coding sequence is TGCGCCAGCAGGGCGGTTTACTCTGGGGCCAACGTCCTGACTTTC. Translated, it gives CASRAVYSGANVLTF.

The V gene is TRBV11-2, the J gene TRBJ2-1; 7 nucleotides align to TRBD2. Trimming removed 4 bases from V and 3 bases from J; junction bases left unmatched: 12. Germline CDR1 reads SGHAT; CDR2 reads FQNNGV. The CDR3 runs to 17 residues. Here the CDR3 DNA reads TGTGCCAGCAGCTCCGGGGCTAGCGGAGGATTCTACAATGAGCAGTTCTTC. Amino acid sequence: CASSSGASGGFYNEQFF.

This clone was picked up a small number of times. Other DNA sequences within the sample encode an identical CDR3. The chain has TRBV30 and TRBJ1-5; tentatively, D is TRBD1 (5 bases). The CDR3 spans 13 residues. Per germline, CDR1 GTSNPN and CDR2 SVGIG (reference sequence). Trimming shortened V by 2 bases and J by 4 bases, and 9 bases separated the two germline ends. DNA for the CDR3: TGTGCCTGGAGTAGGGGCAGGAATCAGCCCCAGCATTTT. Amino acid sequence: CAWSRGRNQPQHF.